The clone carrying this T cell receptor beta chain was counted once. This entry belongs to a study of blood T cell repertoires in COVID-19. The wider study: Two negative PCRs, clearance, or symptom resolution were required of recovered Cohort 3 donors.

In the original workflow: By means of reference gene primer amplification, nucleated cell counts were estimated. TCRdb keeps only in-frame clones here, not all; method: immunoSEQ multiplex PCR. V and J calls and clone size are as listed in that table; D and trimming were resolved from the DNA. The sample lists a few hundred thousand clones, roughly 84% seen once, with 7% to 8.5% in the top ten. The CDR3 sequence is 10 residues long. Germline V gene sequence: CDR1 MDHEN, CDR2 SYDVKM. Source material: PBMCs or T cells enriched from blood (not recorded which). The receptor's source is a man younger than 45 in a cohort exposed to, infected with or recovered from COVID-19 (not recorded which). This rearrangement joins TRBV28 to TRBJ2-5; possible D gene TRBD2, 6 bases. CDR3 region: CVSGGETQYF. For the CDR3, the DNA is TGTGTTAGCGGCGGGGAGACCCAGTACTTC.